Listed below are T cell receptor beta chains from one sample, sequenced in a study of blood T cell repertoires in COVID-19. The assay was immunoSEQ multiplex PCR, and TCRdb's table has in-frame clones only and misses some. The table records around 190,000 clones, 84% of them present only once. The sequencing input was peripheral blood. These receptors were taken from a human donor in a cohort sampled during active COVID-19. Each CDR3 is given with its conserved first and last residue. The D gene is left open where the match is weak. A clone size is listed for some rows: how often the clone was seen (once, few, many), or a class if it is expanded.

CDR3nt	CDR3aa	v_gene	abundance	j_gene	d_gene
TGTGCCAGCAGTCGATCTAGCGGTAACACCGGGGAGCTGTTTTTT	CASSRSSGNTGELFF	TRBV6-6	NA	TRBJ2-2	TRBD2
TGTGCCAGCAGCTCCCAGGGTTACACCGGGGAGCTGTTTTTT	CASSSQGYTGELFF	TRBV11-2	once	TRBJ2-2	NA
TGTAAATCGGGGGAGGACACGCAGTATTTT	CKSGEDTQYF	TRBV24-1	NA	TRBJ2-3	NA
TGTGCCAGTAGTACCTCAGGGAGGGACAGGGTCTCTGGCTACACCTTC	CASSTSGRDRVSGYTF	TRBV19	NA	TRBJ1-2	TRBD1
TGTGCCAGCAGTACTCCCGGGACAGGGGGCACTGAAGCTTTCTTT	CASSTPGTGGTEAFF	TRBV28	once	TRBJ1-1	TRBD1
TGTGCCATCAGTAAGTCTGGGGGGACTTTACTACGGGAGCAGTTCTTC	CAISKSGGTLLREQFF	TRBV10-3	NA	TRBJ2-1	NA
TGTGCCAGCAGCCAAGATGCCCTGCTGGCCGAGCAGTACTTC	CASSQDALLAEQYF	TRBV3-1/TRBV3-2	once	TRBJ2-7	NA
TGTGCCAGCAGCTTAGAGGTGGCAGGGGGCTTGAACACTGAAGCTTTCTTT	CASSLEVAGGLNTEAFF	TRBV7-6	once	TRBJ1-1	TRBD1
TGTGCCAGCAGCCCGCCCCTAGAGGATACGCAGTATTTT	CASSPPLEDTQYF	TRBV7-9	NA	TRBJ2-3	NA
TGTGCCAGTAGTATATACGGGCGGGATGGAGATACGCAGTATTTT	CASSIYGRDGDTQYF	TRBV19	NA	TRBJ2-3	NA
TGTGCCAGCACCCCGGATACAGGGGTTAGATCCTACGAGCAGTACTTC	CASTPDTGVRSYEQYF	TRBV7-2	NA	TRBJ2-7	TRBD1
TGTGCCAGCAGCGCGGGTACCGGTCAGCCCCAGCATTTT	CASSAGTGQPQHF	TRBV6-4	NA	TRBJ1-5	NA
TGTGCCAGCAGCCAAGGGACAGTTTATCTGCCCCTCCACTTT	CASSQGTVYLPLHF	TRBV14	NA	TRBJ1-6	NA
TGTGCCAGCAGCGAATGGACAGTACCTAGCACAGATACGCAGTATTTT	CASSEWTVPSTDTQYF	TRBV7-6	NA	TRBJ2-3	NA
TGTGCCAGCAGCCAAGCCCCACTGTACGAGCAGTACTTC	CASSQAPLYEQYF	TRBV3-1/TRBV3-2	many	TRBJ2-7	NA
TGCAGTGCTAGTACTACAGGGGGGGTGAACCCTGAAGCTTTCTTT	CSASTTGGVNPEAFF	TRBV20-1	NA	TRBJ1-1	TRBD1
TGTGCCAGCATGAGGTGGGAAGAGGGCTACGAGCAGTACTTC	CASMRWEEGYEQYF	TRBV28	NA	TRBJ2-7	NA
TGTGCCAGTAGTACCGGGACTAGCGTAGCCAAAAACATTCAGTACTTC	CASSTGTSVAKNIQYF	TRBV19	once	TRBJ2-4	TRBD2
TGTGCCAGCAGTTTCGGGTGGGGCTACACCTTC	CASSFGWGYTF	TRBV28	NA	TRBJ1-2	NA
TGTGCCATCAGTGAGCTTTTACTAGCGGAGCAGTTCTTC	CAISELLLAEQFF	TRBV10-3	NA	TRBJ2-1	TRBD2
TGTGCCAGCAGCTTGACACCTAGCACAGATACGCAGTATTTT	CASSLTPSTDTQYF	TRBV5-5	NA	TRBJ2-3	NA
TGTGCCAGCAGCCCATCCCGGACTAGCGAAATCACAGATACGCAGTATTTT	CASSPSRTSEITDTQYF	TRBV7-6	NA	TRBJ2-3	TRBD2
TGTGCCAGCAGAGACGGACAGGGAGGCACTGAAGCTTTCTTT	CASRDGQGGTEAFF	TRBV6-6	NA	TRBJ1-1	TRBD1
TGTGCCAGCAATTCCCGGGGCACAGATACGCAGTATTTT	CASNSRGTDTQYF	TRBV27	NA	TRBJ2-3	NA
TGCGCCAGCAGCCCAGGGGGCTTCGGCACCGGGGAGCTGTTTTTT	CASSPGGFGTGELFF	TRBV5-1	NA	TRBJ2-2	TRBD1
TGTGCCAGCTGGACCGCGGGCAGCAATCAGCCCCAGCATTTT	CASWTAGSNQPQHF	TRBV6-1	NA	TRBJ1-5	NA
TGTGCCAGCAGCTACCGGGACAGGGCTGGAAAACTGTTTTTT	CASSYRDRAGKLFF	TRBV7-6	NA	TRBJ1-4	TRBD1
TGTGCCAGCAGCGTCGGGACAGGGATGGTGGGAGAGACCCAGTACTTC	CASSVGTGMVGETQYF	TRBV5-8	NA	TRBJ2-5	TRBD1
TGTGCCAGCAGTGGGAGCGGGAGGGGAGTTCCGTACAATGAGCAGTTCTTC	CASSGSGRGVPYNEQFF	TRBV6-1	NA	TRBJ2-1	TRBD2
TGTGCCAGCAGCCAAAGACGGGAGCGGTTGGAGACCCAGTACTTC	CASSQRRERLETQYF	TRBV3-1/TRBV3-2	NA	TRBJ2-5	NA
TGCGCCAGCTCCCCCTCTTATAATGAGCAGTTCTTC	CASSPSYNEQFF	TRBV10-2	NA	TRBJ2-1	NA
TGTGCCAGCAGCTTAGTGGGACTGGAAAAACTGTTTTTT	CASSLVGLEKLFF	TRBV7-9	NA	TRBJ1-4	NA
TGCGCCAGCAGCCAACTAACCGGGACTAGCGGGAGCGGTGAGCAGTTCTTC	CASSQLTGTSGSGEQFF	TRBV4-1	NA	TRBJ2-1	TRBD2
TGTGCCAGCAGCTACCGGGCAGGGGATAATCAGCCCCAGCATTTT	CASSYRAGDNQPQHF	TRBV7-2	NA	TRBJ1-5	NA
TGTGCCAGCAGCTTAGACGGGACAGGGGGCTATGGCTACACCTTC	CASSLDGTGGYGYTF	TRBV7-9	NA	TRBJ1-2	TRBD1
TGTGCCAGCAGCTTGGAGGGGGGACAGGGCTTGAACGAGCAGTACTTC	CASSLEGGQGLNEQYF	TRBV5-4	once	TRBJ2-7	TRBD1
TGTGCCAGCAGCGGCTTGGGACTAGCGGGGACAGATACGCAGTATTTT	CASSGLGLAGTDTQYF	TRBV27	NA	TRBJ2-3	TRBD2
TGTGCCAGCAGCTCTCCCGGGACTCATCTCTCCTACGAGCAGTACTTC	CASSSPGTHLSYEQYF	TRBV11-2	once	TRBJ2-7	NA
TGTGCCAGCAGCCTTCCGGGACAGGGGGTATGGGGCTACACCTTC	CASSLPGQGVWGYTF	TRBV3-1/TRBV3-2	NA	TRBJ1-2	TRBD1
TGCGCCAGCAGCTTGGCCGACTACTACAATGAGCAGTTCTTC	CASSLADYYNEQFF	TRBV5-1	NA	TRBJ2-1	NA